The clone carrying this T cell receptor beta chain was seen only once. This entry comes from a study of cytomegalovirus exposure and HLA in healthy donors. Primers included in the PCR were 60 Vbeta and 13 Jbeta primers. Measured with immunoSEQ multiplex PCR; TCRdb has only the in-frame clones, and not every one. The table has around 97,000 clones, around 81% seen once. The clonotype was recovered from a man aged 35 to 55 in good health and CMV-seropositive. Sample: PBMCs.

Here the CDR3 DNA reads TGTGCCATCAGAAGACAGGCTAACTATGGCTACACCTTC. This translates into CAIRRQANYGYTF. The chain employs TRBV10-3 and TRBJ1-2, with a weak D call TRBD1 (6 bases). Germline V gene data show CDR1 as ENHRY and CDR2 as SYGVKD. This CDR3 contains 13 residues. The germline V and J ends were trimmed by 6 bases and 0 bases, with 8 bases remaining between them.